This note documents a single T cell receptor beta chain sequence. Its antigen is not known. This specimen comes from a study of graft-versus-host responses after intestinal transplantation. As for the study in general: Anti-thymocyte globulin induction preceded roughly 3 years of tacrolimus and steroid maintenance in all recipients.

J lost 0 bases, V lost 5 bases, and 10 bases had no gene match. The CDR3 is made up of 17 amino acids. Germline V gene lookup returns CDR1 MNHEY and CDR2 SMNVEV (reference sequence). Libraries were prepared by immunoSEQ multiplex PCR; TCRdb keeps only in-frame clonotypes and omits some of them. Of over 100,000 clones detected, around 94% appear once; the ten largest clones hold more than 0.9%. The material sequenced was unstimulated CD8+ T cells sorted from spleen or lymph node cells, taken before transplant. This rearrangement joins TRBV27 to TRBJ2-1; 7 positions match TRBD1. The clonotype was recovered from a human donor who was the organ donor for an intestinal transplant. The CDR3 here is CASSPQTGTRSYNEQFF. Here the CDR3 DNA reads TGTGCCAGCAGTCCTCAGACAGGGACGCGCTCCTACAATGAGCAGTTCTTC.